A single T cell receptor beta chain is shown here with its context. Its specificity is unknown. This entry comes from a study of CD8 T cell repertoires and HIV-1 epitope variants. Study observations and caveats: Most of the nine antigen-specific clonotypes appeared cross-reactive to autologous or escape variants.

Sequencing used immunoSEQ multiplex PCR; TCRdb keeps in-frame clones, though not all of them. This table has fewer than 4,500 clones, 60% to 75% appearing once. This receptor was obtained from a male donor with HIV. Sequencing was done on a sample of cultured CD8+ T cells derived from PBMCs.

The CDR3 nucleotides are TGTGCCAGCAGTTTCGGACAGTTCGGAAACACCATATATTTT. Translation: CASSFGQFGNTIYF. The chain is built from TRBV28 and TRBJ1-3, with a possible D match to TRBD1 (6 bases). V was pared by 3 bases and J by 4 bases, with 10 bases between. CDR1 and CDR2 (germline): MDHEN, SYDVKM. This CDR3 is built from 14 residues. Full variable domain (missing parts from reference TRBV28 and TRBJ1-3): DVKVTQSSRYLVKRTGEKVFLECVQDMDHENMFWYRQDPGLGLRLIYFSYDVKMKEKGDIPEGYSVSREKKERFSLILESASTNQTSMYLCASSFGQFGNTIYFGEGSWLTVV.